A single sample is the source of the 9 T cell receptor beta chains below, sequenced in a study of cytomegalovirus exposure and HLA in healthy donors. In the PCR, 60 Vbeta and 13 Jbeta primers were used. The method was immunoSEQ multiplex PCR; TCRdb's version includes in-frame clones alone and lacks a portion of them. The data contain 100,000 or so clones, roughly 13% of them singletons. The specimen was PBMCs. The receptors originated from a man in his forties or fifties in good health and CMV-seropositive.

CDR3 nucleotide sequence: TGTGCCAGCAGCTACGGGACAGTTAACTATGGCTACACCTTC. Its protein product is CASSYGTVNYGYTF. The chain has TRBV7-2 and TRBJ1-2; 7 positions match TRBD1. CDR1 and CDR2 (germline): SGHTA, FQGNSA. V lost 4 bases to trimming and J lost 1 base; unmatched junction nucleotides: 3. The CDR3 is 14 amino acids.

This clone was seen only a few times. This chain joins TRBV6-5 and TRBJ1-2; D is unclear. This CDR3 has 13 amino acids. Germline loops: CDR1 MNHEY, CDR2 SVGAGI. The V end was cut by 10 bases, the J end by 4 bases, with 16 bases between. CDR3 nucleotide sequence: TGTGCCACCAAGAGGGAGACCCCCTATGGCTACACCTTC. The encoded protein is CATKRETPYGYTF.

Concerning this clone itself: Within the sample, other DNA sequences also encode this same CDR3. V is TRBV30 and J is TRBJ1-5; the D gene is possibly TRBD1 (6 bases). V shed 1 base and J shed 4 bases, with 8 bases lying between them. Germline V gives CDR1 GTSNPN, CDR2 SVGIG (reference sequence). The length of the CDR3 is 13 residues. This CDR3 is CAWSGQGNQPQHF. In DNA, the CDR3 is TGTGCCTGGAGTGGGCAGGGGAATCAGCCCCAGCATTTT. The full variable domain, rest sourced from reference TRBV30 and TRBJ1-5, is SQTIHQWPATLVQPVGSPLSLECTVEGTSNPNLYWYRQAAGRGLQLLFYSVGIGQISSEVPQNLSASRPQDRQFILSSKKLLLSDSGFYLCAWSGQGNQPQHFGDGTRLSIL.

This clone appeared a few times. Germline is not matched at one junction end, which may reflect a read error. The chain couples TRBV14 to TRBJ1-2; the match to TRBD1 covers 7 bases. The CDR3 extends over 13 amino acids. Germline assignment: CDR1 SGHDN and CDR2 FVKESK. CDR3 coding DNA: TGTGGCAGCAGCCATGGGACAGTCTATGGCTATACCTTC. As protein: CGSSHGTVYGYTF.

The CDR3 DNA reads as TGTGCCAGCAGCGTGAGATTCGATGAGCAGTTCTTC. Translation: CASSVRFDEQFF. J is TRBJ2-1 and V is TRBV11-2; D remains unclear. Germline CDR1 is SGHAT and CDR2 is FQNNGV. V lost 5 bases, J lost 8 bases, and 10 bases lay in between. The CDR3 sequence is 12 residues long.

This clone was counted a single time. The rearrangement links TRBV6-5 to TRBJ2-1; 11 positions agree with TRBD2. V dropped 5 bases and J dropped 4; count of bases not matched to a gene: 4. The germline V gene encodes CDR1 MNHEY and CDR2 SVGAGI. CDR3 length: 15 residues. The CDR3, as DNA: TGTGCCAGCAGTCGGACTAGCGGGTTTTACAATGAGCAGTTCTTC. Its protein product is CASSRTSGFYNEQFF.

This clone was counted between two and nine times. This chain uses TRBV7-7 with TRBJ2-7; the match to TRBD2 covers 10 bases. CDR1 and CDR2 (germline): SSHAT, FNYEAQ (reference sequence). Trimming at V came to 5 bases and at J to 5 bases, leaving 9 bases not matched to a gene. This CDR3 has 15 amino acids. For the CDR3, the DNA is TGTGCCAGCAGCCCATCCCTAGCGGGAGTACACGAGCAGTACTTC. Translated: CASSPSLAGVHEQYF.

This clone was observed a few times. V gene TRBV7-2 combines with J gene TRBJ2-7; TRBD2 matches at 7 bases. The CDR3 runs 14 residues. The V and J ends lost 5 bases and 0 bases, in that order; junction bases with no gene match: 4. Germline CDR1 reads SGHTA; CDR2 reads FQGNSA. The CDR3 DNA is TGTGCCAGCAGCGGCCGCGGGGGCTCCTACGAGCAGTACTTC. Protein: CASSGRGGSYEQYF.

The chain employs TRBV6-1 and TRBJ2-1, with 10 bases aligning to TRBD2. V lost 3 bases and J lost 6; bases outside the gene matches: 5. The CDR3 spans 15 residues. The germline V gene has CDR1 MNHNS and CDR2 SASEGT. The CDR3 loop is CASSELAGAVNEQFF. CDR3 sequence (DNA): TGTGCCAGCAGTGAGCTAGCGGGAGCTGTCAATGAGCAGTTCTTC.